This entry is about one T cell receptor (beta chain). V lost 7 bases and J 7 bases, leaving 13 bases between the germline ends. The CDR3 consists of 13 residues. Germline CDR1 is SNHLY and CDR2 is FYNNEI. This entry comes from a study of CD8 T cells in Susac syndrome. Study details: Treatment at blood withdrawal was none, corticosteroids, or intravenous immunoglobulin alone in Susac syndrome patients.

RNA totalling about 0.45 to 1 ug underwent reverse transcription with random hexamers. An immunoSEQ multiplex PCR amplified TCR beta CDR3 over 54 Vbeta and 13 Jbeta. TCRdb analysed the immunoSEQ multiplex PCR reads with MiXCR anew, one entry per CDR3 protein. The data contain 150,000 to 200,000 distinct CDR3 sequences, 90% to 95% of them singletons. CD8+ and CD4+ T cells circulating in blood were sequenced for TCR beta. Negative isolation was applied to CD8+ and CD4+ T cells, and FACS enrichment was applied to TEMRA cells. The sequencing input was CD4+ T cells from PBMCs. The TCR was taken from a human donor with Susac syndrome. The gene calls are TRBV2 and TRBJ1-4; unclear D gene. The CDR3 DNA reads as TGTGCCAGCAAGGAGCCGCCGGCTGAAAAACTGTTTTTT. Its translation is CASKEPPAEKLFF.